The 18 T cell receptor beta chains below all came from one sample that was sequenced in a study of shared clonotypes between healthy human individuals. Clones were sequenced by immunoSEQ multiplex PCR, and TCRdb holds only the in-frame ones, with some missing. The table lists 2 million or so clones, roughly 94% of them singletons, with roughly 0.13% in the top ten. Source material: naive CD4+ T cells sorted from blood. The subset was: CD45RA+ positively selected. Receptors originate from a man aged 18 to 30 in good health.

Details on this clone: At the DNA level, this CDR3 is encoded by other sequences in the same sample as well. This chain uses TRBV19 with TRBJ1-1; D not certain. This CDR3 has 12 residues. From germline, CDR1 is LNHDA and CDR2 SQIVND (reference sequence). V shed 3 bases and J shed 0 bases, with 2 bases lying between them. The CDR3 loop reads CASSILNTEAFF. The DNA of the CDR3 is TGTGCCAGTAGTATTCTGAACACTGAAGCTTTCTTT.

CDR3 bases: TGTGCCAGCAGTCCAGGGGGAGAGGAGACCCAGTACTTC. Amino acid sequence: CASSPGGEETQYF. V gene TRBV2 combines with J gene TRBJ2-5, with TRBD1 identical over 7 bases. With 5 bases clipped from V and 5 bases from J, the junction kept 5 bases outside the gene matches. This CDR3 is built from 13 residues. CDR1 is SNHLY and CDR2 is FYNNEI in the germline V gene.

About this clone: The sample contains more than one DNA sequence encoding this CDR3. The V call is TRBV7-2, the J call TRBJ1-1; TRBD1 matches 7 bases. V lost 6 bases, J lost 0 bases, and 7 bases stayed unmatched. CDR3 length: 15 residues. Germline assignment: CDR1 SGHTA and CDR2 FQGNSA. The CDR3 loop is CASSFSGTVNTEAFF. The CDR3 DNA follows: TGTGCCAGCAGTTTTTCCGGGACAGTGAACACTGAAGCTTTCTTT.

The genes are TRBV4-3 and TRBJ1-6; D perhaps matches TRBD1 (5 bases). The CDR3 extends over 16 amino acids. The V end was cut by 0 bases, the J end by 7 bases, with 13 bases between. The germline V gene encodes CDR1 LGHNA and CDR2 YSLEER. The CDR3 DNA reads TGCGCCAGCAGCCAAGATCGGGCAGGGAGCAATTCACCCCTCCACTTT. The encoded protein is CASSQDRAGSNSPLHF.

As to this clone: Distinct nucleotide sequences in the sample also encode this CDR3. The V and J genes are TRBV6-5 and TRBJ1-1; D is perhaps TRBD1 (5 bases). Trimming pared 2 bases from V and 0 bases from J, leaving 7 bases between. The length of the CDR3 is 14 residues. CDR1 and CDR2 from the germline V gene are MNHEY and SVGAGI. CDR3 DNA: TGTGCCAGCAGTTACGGGGGTTTGAACACTGAAGCTTTCTTT. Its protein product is CASSYGGLNTEAFF.

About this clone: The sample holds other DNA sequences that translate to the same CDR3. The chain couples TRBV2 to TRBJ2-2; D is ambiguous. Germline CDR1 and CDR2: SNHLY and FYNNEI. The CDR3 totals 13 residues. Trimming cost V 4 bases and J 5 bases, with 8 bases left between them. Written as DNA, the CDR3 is TGTGCCAGCAGTGTGTCGGGTACCGGGGAGCTGTTTTTT. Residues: CASSVSGTGELFF.

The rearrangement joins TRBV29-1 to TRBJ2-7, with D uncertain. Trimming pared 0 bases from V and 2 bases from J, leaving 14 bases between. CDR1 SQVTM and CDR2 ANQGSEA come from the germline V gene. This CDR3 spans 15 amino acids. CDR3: CSVEDPGTHTYEQYF. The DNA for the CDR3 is TGCAGCGTTGAAGATCCAGGCACCCATACCTACGAGCAGTACTTC.

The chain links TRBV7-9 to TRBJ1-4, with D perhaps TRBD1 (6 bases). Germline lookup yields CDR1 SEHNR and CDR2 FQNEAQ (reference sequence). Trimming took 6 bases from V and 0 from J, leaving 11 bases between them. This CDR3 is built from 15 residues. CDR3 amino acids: CASSYGQTTNEKLFF. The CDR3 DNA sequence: TGTGCCAGCAGTTACGGACAGACAACTAATGAAAAACTGTTTTTT.

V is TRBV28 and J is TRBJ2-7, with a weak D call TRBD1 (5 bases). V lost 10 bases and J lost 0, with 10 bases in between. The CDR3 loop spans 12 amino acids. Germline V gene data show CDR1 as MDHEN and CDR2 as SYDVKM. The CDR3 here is CAIQGFSYEQYF. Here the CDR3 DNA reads TGTGCCATCCAGGGATTCTCCTACGAGCAGTACTTC.

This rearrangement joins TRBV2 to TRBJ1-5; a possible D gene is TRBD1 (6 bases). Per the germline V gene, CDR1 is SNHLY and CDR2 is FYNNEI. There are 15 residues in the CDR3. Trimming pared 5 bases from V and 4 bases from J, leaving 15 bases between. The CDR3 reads CASSRGGTQNQPQHF. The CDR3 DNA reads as TGTGCCAGCAGTCGGGGGGGCACCCAAAATCAGCCCCAGCATTTT.

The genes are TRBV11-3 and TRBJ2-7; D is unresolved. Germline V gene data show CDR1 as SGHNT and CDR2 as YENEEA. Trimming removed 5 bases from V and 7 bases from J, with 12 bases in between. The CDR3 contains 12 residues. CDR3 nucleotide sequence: TGTGCCAGCAGCACACGTGGGCGTGAGCAGTACTTC. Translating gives CASSTRGREQYF.

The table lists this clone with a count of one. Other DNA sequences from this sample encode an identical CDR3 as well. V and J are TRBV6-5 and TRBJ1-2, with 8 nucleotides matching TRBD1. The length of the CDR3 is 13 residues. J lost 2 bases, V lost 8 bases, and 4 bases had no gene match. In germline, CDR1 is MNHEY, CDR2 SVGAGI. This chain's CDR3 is CASSRGLNYGYTF. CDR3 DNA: TGTGCCAGCTCCAGGGGGCTGAACTATGGCTACACCTTC.

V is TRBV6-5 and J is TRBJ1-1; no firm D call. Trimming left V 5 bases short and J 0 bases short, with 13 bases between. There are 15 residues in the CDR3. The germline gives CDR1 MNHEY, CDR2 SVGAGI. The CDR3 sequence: CASSPTGGMNTEAFF. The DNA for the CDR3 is TGTGCCAGCAGTCCCACGGGAGGGATGAACACTGAAGCTTTCTTT.

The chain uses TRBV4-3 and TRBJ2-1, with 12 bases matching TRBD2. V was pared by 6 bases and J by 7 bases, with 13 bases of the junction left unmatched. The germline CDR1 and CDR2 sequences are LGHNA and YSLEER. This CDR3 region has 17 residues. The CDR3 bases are TGCGCCAGCAGTCCCTCGACTAGCGGGAGCTGGTGGAATGAGCAGTTCTTC. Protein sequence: CASSPSTSGSWWNEQFF.

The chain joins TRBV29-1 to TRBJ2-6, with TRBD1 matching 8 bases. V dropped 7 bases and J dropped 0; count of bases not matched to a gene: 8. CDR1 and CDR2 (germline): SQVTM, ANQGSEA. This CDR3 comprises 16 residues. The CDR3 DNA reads TGCAGCGCTGGGACAGGTCTAAGCTCTGGGGCCAACGTCCTGACTTTC. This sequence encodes CSAGTGLSSGANVLTF.

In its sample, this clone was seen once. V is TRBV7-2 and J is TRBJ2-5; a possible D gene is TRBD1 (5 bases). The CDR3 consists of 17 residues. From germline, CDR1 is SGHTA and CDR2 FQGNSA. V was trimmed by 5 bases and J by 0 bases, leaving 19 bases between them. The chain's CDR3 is CASSRGPDTNYQETQYF. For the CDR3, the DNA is TGTGCCAGCAGCCGAGGACCGGACACAAATTACCAAGAGACCCAGTACTTC.

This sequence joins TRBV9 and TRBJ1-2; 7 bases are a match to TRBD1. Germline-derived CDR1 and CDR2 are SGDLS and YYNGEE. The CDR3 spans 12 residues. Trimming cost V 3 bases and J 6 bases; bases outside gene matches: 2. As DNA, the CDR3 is TGTGCCAGCAGCGCAGACAGGGATGGCTACACCTTC. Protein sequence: CASSADRDGYTF.

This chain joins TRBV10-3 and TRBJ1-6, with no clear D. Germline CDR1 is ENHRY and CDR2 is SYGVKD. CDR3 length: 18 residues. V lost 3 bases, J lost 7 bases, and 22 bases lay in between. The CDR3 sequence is CAISELFQIGGLNSPLHF. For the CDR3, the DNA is TGTGCCATCAGTGAATTGTTTCAAATAGGAGGTCTCAATTCACCCCTCCACTTT.